Following are 25 T cell receptor beta chains from one sample sequenced in a study of cytomegalovirus exposure and HLA in healthy donors. A multiplex PCR was run with 60 Vbeta primers and 13 Jbeta primers. TCRdb keeps only in-frame clones here, not all; method: immunoSEQ multiplex PCR. The top ten hold 6.5% of the sample, which has about 200,000 clones, 75% to 85% seen once. Sequenced input: PBMCs. These receptors all come from a woman between 45 and 65 years old in good health and CMV-seropositive.

The rearrangement uses TRBV18 and TRBJ1-2, with D unclear. CDR1 and CDR2 (germline): KGHSH, LQKENI. The V gene lost 2 bases and the J gene lost 0 bases, with 16 bases spanning the gap. The CDR3 length is 17 residues. DNA of the CDR3: TGTGCCAGCTCACCATTTCAGCGAGAGAACGCTAACTATGGCTACACCTTC. Protein product: CASSPFQRENANYGYTF.

CDR3 loop: CASSPPGQGMKGYTF. CDR3 coding DNA: TGTGCCAGCTCACCACCGGGACAGGGGATGAAGGGCTACACCTTC. The V gene is TRBV18, the J gene TRBJ1-2, with TRBD1 matching over 10 bases. V lost 0 bases, J lost 8 bases, and 6 bases stayed unmatched. The CDR3 contains 15 residues. In germline, CDR1 is KGHSH, CDR2 LQKENI.

This rearrangement joins TRBV10-3 to TRBJ1-3, with a possible D match to TRBD1 (5 bases). Germline V gene sequence: CDR1 ENHRY, CDR2 SYGVKD. Trimming removed 1 base at V and 0 bases at J, with 16 bases between. The CDR3 is 18 amino acids. The CDR3 reads CAISELETVIHSGNTIYF. The CDR3 region has the DNA TGTGCCATCAGTGAGTTAGAGACAGTCATCCACTCTGGAAACACCATATATTTT.

The genes are TRBV6-8 and TRBJ1-1; 8 bases are a match to TRBD1. This CDR3 has 13 residues. V was clipped by 8 bases and J by 1 base; unmatched bases: 3. CDR1 and CDR2 (germline): MNHGY, SAAAGT. The CDR3 spells CASPGGGNTEAFF. Here the CDR3 DNA reads TGTGCCAGCCCAGGGGGCGGGAACACTGAAGCTTTCTTT.

This clone showed up just once. The chain joins TRBV28 to TRBJ1-2, with 7 nucleotides matching TRBD1. The germline CDR1 and CDR2 sequences are MDHEN and SYDVKM. V gave up 2 bases and J gave up 8 bases; unmatched junction bases: 5. CDR3 length: 13 residues. The CDR3 sequence: CASSLRRGRGYTF. CDR3 DNA sequence: TGTGCCAGCAGTTTACGGAGGGGGCGAGGCTACACCTTC.

CDR3 loop: CSGGTGRGETQYF. CDR3 DNA: TGCAGCGGCGGGACAGGGCGGGGAGAGACCCAGTACTTC. The chain recombines TRBV29-1 with TRBJ2-5; TRBD1 matches at 9 bases. Per germline, CDR1 SQVTM and CDR2 ANQGSEA. Trimming took 7 bases from V and 4 from J; bases not matched to a gene: 7. The length of the CDR3 is 13 residues.

The chain links TRBV18 to TRBJ2-3; the D is unclear. Germline lookup yields CDR1 KGHSH and CDR2 LQKENI. The CDR3 runs 14 residues. Trimming left V 5 bases short and J 3 bases short, with 12 bases between. In DNA form, the CDR3 reads TGTGCCAGCTCAGTTGGGCGACCAACAGATACGCAGTATTTT. It codes for CASSVGRPTDTQYF.

This chain uses TRBV28 with TRBJ1-1; 12 bases align to TRBD1. Trimming at V came to 5 bases and at J to 6 bases, leaving 10 bases not matched to a gene. In germline, CDR1 is MDHEN, CDR2 SYDVKM. This CDR3 is built from 16 residues. The CDR3 reads CASSLGTGGAQSEAFF. CDR3 nucleotide sequence: TGTGCCAGCAGTCTCGGGACAGGGGGCGCCCAATCTGAAGCTTTCTTT.

This chain connects TRBV5-1 to TRBJ2-5; D is unclear. Trimming removed 0 bases from V and 5 bases from J, with 8 bases in between. The CDR3 is 13 amino acids. CDR1 SGHRS and CDR2 YFSETQ come from the germline V gene. CDR3 DNA: TGCGCCAGCAGCTTGGGACTTCTTGAGACCCAGTACTTC. Translation: CASSLGLLETQYF. Drawing the rest from reference TRBV5-1 and TRBJ2-5, the complete variable domain is KAGVTQTPRYLIKTRGQQVTLSCSPISGHRSVSWYQQTPGQGLQFLFEYFSETQRNKGNFPGRFSGRQFSNSRSEMNVSTLELGDSALYLCASSLGLLETQYFGPGTRLLVL.

This chain connects TRBV5-4 to TRBJ1-4; 11 bases map to TRBD1. The V and J ends lost 3 bases and 8 bases, in that order; junction bases with no gene match: 6. CDR1 is SGHNT, CDR2 YYREEE, per germline (reference sequence). The CDR3 covers 15 residues. The CDR3 is CASSSPGQGEEKLFF. The CDR3 DNA follows: TGTGCCAGCAGCTCCCCGGGACAGGGGGAGGAAAAACTGTTTTTT. Full variable domain (rest looked up from reference TRBV5-4 and TRBJ1-4): ETGVTQSPTHLIKTRGQQVTLRCSSQSGHNTVSWYQQALGQGPQFIFQYYREEENGRGNFPPRFSGLQFPNYSSELNVNALELDDSALYLCASSSPGQGEEKLFFGSGTQLSVL.

This rearrangement joins TRBV19 to TRBJ2-7, with 7 nucleotides matching TRBD1. The V and J ends lost 6 bases and 2 bases, in that order; junction bases with no gene match: 10. Germline CDR1 and CDR2: LNHDA and SQIVND (reference sequence). This CDR3 is 15 amino acids long. CDR3: CASSRDGQAPYEQYF. The CDR3 nucleotides are TGTGCCAGTAGCCGTGATGGACAGGCCCCCTACGAGCAGTACTTC.

This chain joins TRBV28 and TRBJ1-3; tentative D call: TRBD1 (5 bases). CDR1 is MDHEN, CDR2 SYDVKM, per germline. V was shortened by 4 bases and J by 5 bases, with 15 bases between the two germline ends. CDR3 length: 15 amino acids. The CDR3 DNA follows: TGTGCCAGCAGTTCGGAGGGGAAATCGAGAAACACCATATATTTT. Encoded protein: CASSSEGKSRNTIYF.

The rearrangement uses TRBV20-1 and TRBJ2-7; D is unresolved. Germline CDR1 DFQATT, CDR2 SNEGSKA (reference sequence). The length of the CDR3 is 11 residues. With 6 bases removed from V and 3 bases from J, the gap between germline ends came to 9 bases. As DNA, the CDR3 is TGCAGTGCCAGTCCTGGCTACGAGCAGTACTTC. This codes for CSASPGYEQYF.

This chain uses TRBV28 with TRBJ2-7; D unresolved. Between the trimmed V and J ends, which lost 6 bases and 4 bases, there was a span of 13 bases. The length of the CDR3 is 13 residues. The germline V gene encodes CDR1 MDHEN and CDR2 SYDVKM. The chain's CDR3 is CASRPKSRYEQYF. The CDR3 DNA reads TGTGCCAGCAGACCCAAAAGCCGTTACGAGCAGTACTTC.

The V call is TRBV6-1, the J call TRBJ2-4, with 9 bases matching TRBD2. Germline V gene data show CDR1 as MNHNS and CDR2 as SASEGT. The V segment lost 7 bases and the J segment 5 bases; nucleotides outside the gene matches: 9. The CDR3 has 15 residues. The CDR3: CASTRRGGHENIQYF. In nucleotides, the CDR3 is TGTGCCAGCACTCGGCGGGGGGGCCACGAAAACATTCAGTACTTC.

This CDR3 is CASSGKRGSSYEQYF. The CDR3 DNA is TGCGCCAGCAGTGGAAAGCGGGGTAGCTCCTACGAGCAGTACTTC. The chain has TRBV10-1 and TRBJ2-7, with 7 bases fitting TRBD2. J lost 0 bases, V lost 4 bases, and 6 bases had no gene match. The CDR3 loop spans 15 amino acids. Germline V gene lookup returns CDR1 WNHNN and CDR2 SYGVQD (reference sequence).

The genes are TRBV23-1 and TRBJ2-4; 7 bases map to TRBD1. TRBV23-1 counts as an open reading frame of uncertain function. J gave up 12 bases and V 7 bases, and 15 bases lay outside the gene matches. This CDR3 has 14 residues. CDR3 in amino acids: CASTLGLLGDSQYF. The CDR3 bases are TGCGCCAGCACCCTAGGGCTCCTGGGGGACAGTCAGTACTTC.

The V call is TRBV28, the J call TRBJ2-5; TRBD2 might be the D (6 bases). Trimming pared 7 bases from V and 7 bases from J, leaving 22 bases between. Germline CDR1 MDHEN, CDR2 SYDVKM. The CDR3 is made up of 15 amino acids. CDR3 bases: TGTGCCAGCATCGGGGCGGCAGCGGGCCCCAGGACCCAGTACTTC. It encodes CASIGAAAGPRTQYF.

The chain carries TRBV30 and TRBJ1-1; D ambiguous. V dropped 0 bases and J dropped 2 bases, with 10 bases sitting between them. Per germline, CDR1 GTSNPN and CDR2 SVGIG (reference sequence). This CDR3 comprises 14 residues. CDR3 protein: CAWSVQLLNTEAFF. In DNA form, the CDR3 reads TGTGCCTGGAGTGTACAGCTACTCAACACTGAAGCTTTCTTT. Complete variable domain (other parts from reference TRBV30 and TRBJ1-1): SQTIHQWPATLVQPVGSPLSLECTVEGTSNPNLYWYRQAAGRGLQLLFYSVGIGQISSEVPQNLSASRPQDRQFILSSKKLLLSDSGFYLCAWSVQLLNTEAFFGQGTRLTVV.

CDR3 loop: CASSQDRDEQYF. The CDR3 nucleotides are TGTGCCAGCTCACAGGACAGGGACGAGCAGTACTTC. This chain uses TRBV18 with TRBJ2-7; TRBD1 matches 8 bases. CDR1 and CDR2 from the germline V gene are KGHSH and LQKENI. This CDR3 has 12 amino acids. The junction had 1 base not matched to a gene; V was cut back by 4 bases and J by 5 bases.

The chain employs TRBV6-5 and TRBJ1-2; 8 bases line up with TRBD1. Germline values: CDR1 MNHEY, CDR2 SVGAGI. With V trimmed by 5 bases and J by 5 bases, 4 bases remained unmatched. There are 13 residues in the CDR3. CDR3 DNA: TGTGCCAGCAGTCCAAGGACAGGGTATGGCTACACCTTC. Residues: CASSPRTGYGYTF.

The DNA for the CDR3 is TGTGCCAGCAGCTTCGACAGGGGTTCCTACAATGAGCAGTTCTTC. Residues: CASSFDRGSYNEQFF. The chain uses TRBV5-4 and TRBJ2-1, with 8 bases that match TRBD1. Germline V lookup: CDR1 SGHNT, CDR2 YYREEE (reference sequence). There are 15 residues in the CDR3. J was trimmed by 1 base and V by 2 bases; bases with no gene match: 2.

The chain's CDR3 is CASSPWSDRAYEQYF. DNA for the CDR3: TGTGCCAGCAGCCCATGGTCGGACAGAGCCTACGAGCAGTACTTC. The V and J genes are TRBV27 and TRBJ2-7; D is perhaps TRBD1 (6 bases). The CDR3 is made up of 15 amino acids. The V end was cut by 6 bases, the J end by 2 bases, with 17 bases between. CDR1 and CDR2 (germline): MNHEY, SMNVEV (reference sequence).

V gene TRBV4-3 combines with J gene TRBJ2-5; 9 nucleotides agree with TRBD2. J was trimmed by 5 bases and V by 4 bases; bases with no gene match: 14. The germline gives CDR1 LGHNA, CDR2 YSLEER. The CDR3 loop spans 17 amino acids. CDR3 region: CASSLQGGLARRETQYF. CDR3 in DNA: TGCGCCAGCAGCCTTCAGGGCGGACTAGCGCGTAGGGAGACCCAGTACTTC.

V is TRBV19 and J is TRBJ1-6; tentatively, D is TRBD1 (5 bases). The CDR3 totals 15 residues. Germline CDR1 is LNHDA and CDR2 is SQIVND (reference sequence). The V end was cut by 4 bases, the J end by 1 base, with 8 bases between. The CDR3 protein is CASSTRTSYNSPLHF. CDR3 nucleotides: TGTGCCAGTAGTACAAGGACATCCTATAATTCACCCCTCCACTTT.